The 30 T cell receptor beta chains listed next were all sequenced from one sample in a study of Graves' ophthalmopathy and Graves' hyperthyroidism. CDR3 regions of TCR beta were amplified from RNA transcripts. HTBI primers served in a first-round RT-PCR, which a second-round multiplex PCR followed. TCRdb re-called the multiplex PCR reads through MiXCR, storing one row per CDR3 protein. Among about 500,000 distinct CDR3 sequences listed, over 13% were seen once. The sample consisted of blood. These receptors were collected from a woman aged 30 to 39 with Graves' ophthalmopathy.

In this sample, this clonotype turned up many times. The J gene is TRBJ2-5, the V gene TRBV28; TRBD2 agrees at 13 bases. This CDR3 contains 19 residues. V lost 11 bases to trimming and J lost 0 bases; unmatched junction nucleotides: 18. Germline CDR1 reads MDHEN; CDR2 reads SYDVKM. The CDR3 loop reads CAGSPGLAGVVRNQETQYF. The CDR3 DNA follows: TGTGCCGGCTCACCCGGACTAGCGGGAGTGGTCCGGAACCAAGAGACCCAGTACTTC.

This clonotype was counted many times. The V gene is TRBV6-2 or TRBV6-3, the J gene TRBJ2-7; TRBD2 aligns across 9 bases. There are 15 residues in the CDR3. Trimming removed 7 bases from V and 5 bases from J; junction bases left unmatched: 12. Per germline, CDR1 MNHEY and CDR2 SVGEGT. The CDR3 DNA is TGTGCCAGCAATCTTAATAGCGGGGGTGGCAACGAGCAGTACTTC. Its translation: CASNLNSGGGNEQYF.

On this clonotype itself: This may be a read error, as it is one base from a much larger clone. As the CDR3 is not closed by the conserved phenylalanine or tryptophan, this likely results from a read error. V gene TRBV3-1 combines with J gene TRBJ1-1, with 9 bases that match TRBD1. Trimming cost V 6 bases and J 10 bases; bases outside gene matches: 6. The CDR3 totals 12 residues. Per the germline V gene, CDR1 is LGHDT and CDR2 is YNNKEL (reference sequence). CDR3 sequence reads: CASRRGQGSAFL. CDR3 nucleotide sequence: TGTGCCAGCAGACGGGGACAGGGTTCAGCTTTCTTG.

This clonotype was counted a few times. The chain combines TRBV6-2 or TRBV6-3 with TRBJ1-6; a weak D match, TRBD1 (6 bases). Trimming removed 4 bases at V and 7 bases at J, with 11 bases between. The CDR3 contains 14 residues. Germline V gives CDR1 MNHEY, CDR2 SVGEGT. This chain's CDR3 is CASSFGGLNSPLHF. CDR3 coding DNA: TGTGCCAGCAGTTTCGGGGGCTTGAATTCACCCCTCCACTTT.

This clonotype appeared many times. This sequence joins TRBV25-1 and TRBJ2-7, with 8 bases matching TRBD1. The CDR3 extends over 15 amino acids. The V and J ends lost 4 bases and 2 bases, in that order; junction bases with no gene match: 7. CDR1 and CDR2 (germline): MGHDK, SYGVNS. CDR3 in amino acids: CASSVSRDRPYEQYF. CDR3 DNA: TGTGCCAGCAGTGTATCCCGGGACAGGCCCTACGAGCAGTACTTC.

In its sample, this clonotype was seen a few times. V usage is TRBV28 and J usage is TRBJ2-6, with 10 bases lining up with TRBD2. The CDR3 has 19 amino acids. V lost 6 bases to trimming and J lost 5 bases; unmatched junction nucleotides: 16. CDR1 is MDHEN, CDR2 SYDVKM, per germline. In DNA form, the CDR3 reads TGTGCCAGCAGCCCGTCCCGGGGAGCGGGGGGGCCTAGGGCCAACGTCCTGACTTTC. Encoded protein: CASSPSRGAGGPRANVLTF.

The V gene is TRBV20-1, the J gene TRBJ2-5; 8 bases fit TRBD2. V shed 7 bases, J shed 1 base, and the junction held 8 bases outside the gene matches. The germline CDR1 and CDR2 sequences are DFQATT and SNEGSKA (reference sequence). The CDR3 runs to 14 residues. CDR3 amino acids: CSVYSSGLQETQYF. For the CDR3, the DNA is TGCAGTGTTTATTCTAGCGGGCTCCAAGAGACCCAGTACTTC.

J is TRBJ2-7 and V is TRBV4-3, with 7 bases lining up with TRBD1. Trimming cost V 2 bases and J 0 bases; bases outside gene matches: 10. From germline, CDR1 is LGHNA and CDR2 YSLEER. CDR3 length equals 17 residues. CDR3 sequence reads: CASSQFLRDRRSYEQYF. The CDR3 DNA reads TGCGCCAGCAGCCAATTCCTCCGGGACAGACGCTCCTACGAGCAGTACTTC.

The chain carries TRBV4-2 and TRBJ1-2, with 9 nucleotides matching TRBD1. The germline CDR1 and CDR2 sequences are LGHNA and YNFKEQ. This CDR3 comprises 17 residues. V shed 4 bases, J shed 2 bases, and the junction held 11 bases outside the gene matches. The CDR3 here is CASSPGQGRFINYGYTF. Here the CDR3 DNA reads TGTGCCAGCAGCCCGGGACAGGGCCGATTTATAAACTATGGCTACACCTTC.

With regard to this clonotype: One end of the junction fails to match germline, which may point to a read error. The chain employs TRBV28 and TRBJ2-4, with a tentative D call TRBD1 (5 bases). Per the germline V gene, CDR1 is MDHEN and CDR2 is SYDVKM. This CDR3 is built from 15 residues. CDR3 in amino acids: CASSSRQTLVDIKYF. In DNA form, the CDR3 reads TGTGCCAGCAGTTCCAGGCAGACACTTGTGGACATTAAGTACTTC.

This clonotype was observed a handful of times. V gene TRBV27 combines with J gene TRBJ1-2; no firm D call. The CDR3 is made up of 12 amino acids. V gave up 4 bases and J gave up 8 bases, with 11 bases separating them. The germline gives CDR1 MNHEY, CDR2 SMNVEV (reference sequence). The CDR3 coding sequence is TGTGCCAGCAGTTCCGGAGGGAGGGGCTACACCTTC. Translation gives CASSSGGRGYTF.

This clonotype was seen more than once but under ten times. The V call is TRBV18, the J call TRBJ1-1; 10 nucleotides match TRBD1. Germline CDR1 and CDR2: KGHSH and LQKENI. The CDR3 is 15 residues long. The V segment lost 4 bases and the J segment 5 bases; nucleotides outside the gene matches: 7. The CDR3 DNA sequence: TGTGCCAGCTCACGGGACAGGGGAGTGGGGACTGAAGCTTTCTTT. This gives the protein CASSRDRGVGTEAFF. The full variable domain, in which reference TRBV18 and TRBJ1-1 provide the parts outside the CDR3, is NAGVMQNPRHLVRRRGQEARLRCSPMKGHSHVYWYRQLPEEGLKFMVYLQKENIIDESGMPKERFSAEFPKEGPSILRIQQVVRGDSAAYFCASSRDRGVGTEAFFGQGTRLTVV.

Note on this clonotype: A much more abundant neighbour one base away suggests this may be a read error. V and J are TRBV11-3 and TRBJ2-2; D possibly corresponds to TRBD2 (6 bases). The CDR3 has 14 residues. Looked up from germline, CDR1 is SGHNT and CDR2 is YENEEA. CDR3 protein: CASTPPGGGGELCF. In nucleotides, the CDR3 is TGTGCCAGCACCCCACCAGGCGGAGGCGGGGAGCTGTGTTTT.

At least ten counts were recorded for this clonotype. V is TRBV12-5 and J is TRBJ1-5, with D unresolved. This CDR3 contains 17 residues. V gave up 0 bases and J gave up 4 bases, with 16 bases separating them. Germline V gene data show CDR1 as LGHNT and CDR2 as FRNRAP. The chain's CDR3 is CASGLVSLRVRNQPQHF. CDR3 DNA: TGTGCTAGTGGTTTGGTAAGTCTACGCGTTCGGAATCAGCCCCAGCATTTT.

This clonotype was counted ten times or more. The chain's CDR3 is CASSGGAYNSPLHF. The CDR3 bases are TGTGCCAGCAGCGGGGGGGCCTATAATTCACCCCTCCACTTT. This chain connects TRBV12-3 or TRBV12-4 to TRBJ1-6, with D possibly TRBD1 on 5 matching bases. This CDR3 spans 14 amino acids. The V and J ends lost 6 bases and 2 bases respectively, with 8 bases between them.

This clonotype was seen repeatedly, ten times or more. The chain uses TRBV2 and TRBJ1-2, with 11 positions matching TRBD1. The V and J ends lost 6 bases and 3 bases, in that order; junction bases with no gene match: 3. The CDR3 is 14 amino acids. Germline V lookup: CDR1 SNHLY, CDR2 FYNNEI. CDR3 in DNA: TGTGCCAGCAGATGGGACAGGGGGTACTATGGCTACACCTTC. It is translated as CASRWDRGYYGYTF.

This clonotype was counted many times. The chain combines TRBV4-1 with TRBJ2-7, with D possibly TRBD1 on 6 matching bases. Trimming removed 4 bases at V and 2 bases at J, with 12 bases between. Germline V gives CDR1 MGHRA, CDR2 YSYEKL. This CDR3 comprises 14 residues. The CDR3 loop reads CASSLPGTPYEQYF. The DNA of the CDR3 is TGCGCCAGCAGCCTCCCGGGGACACCCTACGAGCAGTACTTC.

The sample holds a few counts of this clonotype. This may arise from a read error, as a much more abundant clone is one base away. The gene calls are TRBV28 and TRBJ1-6; D is unresolved. The germline CDR1 and CDR2 sequences are MDHEN and SYDVKM. The CDR3 sequence is 14 residues long. The CDR3 spells CAVSGRESNSHLHF. The CDR3 DNA follows: TGTGCCGTCAGCGGGAGGGAAAGCAATTCACACCTCCACTTT.

The chain couples TRBV30 to TRBJ2-4; D is undetermined. The CDR3 extends over 14 amino acids. Germline loops: CDR1 GTSNPN, CDR2 SVGIG (reference sequence). Trimming took off 4 bases at V and 0 bases at J, with 10 bases between the two ends. The CDR3 loop reads CAWTEGLAKNIQYF. The CDR3 nucleotides are TGTGCCTGGACTGAAGGTTTAGCCAAAAACATTCAGTACTTC. The full variable domain, in which reference TRBV30 and TRBJ2-4 provide the parts outside the CDR3, is SQTIHQWPATLVQPVGSPLSLECTVEGTSNPNLYWYRQAAGRGLQLLFYSVGIGQISSEVPQNLSASRPQDRQFILSSKKLLLSDSGFYLCAWTEGLAKNIQYFGAGTRLSVL.

This clonotype was counted at least ten times. The rearrangement joins TRBV20-1 to TRBJ2-5; the D gene is possibly TRBD2 (5 bases). From germline, CDR1 is DFQATT and CDR2 SNEGSKA (reference sequence). The CDR3 sequence is 13 residues long. V lost 0 bases and J lost 7, with 12 bases in between. In DNA form, the CDR3 reads TGCAGTGCTAGAGATAGGACTGGCCGGACCCAGTACTTC. Its protein is CSARDRTGRTQYF.

This clonotype was recorded many times. This rearrangement joins TRBV18 to TRBJ2-2; no firm D call. The CDR3 is 13 amino acids. CDR1 KGHSH and CDR2 LQKENI come from the germline V gene. V was cut by 2 bases and J by 13 bases, with 14 bases left in between. CDR3 nucleotides: TGTGCCAGCTCACCAGTGGTAGAGTGGCGGCTGTTTTTT. Its protein is CASSPVVEWRLFF.

This clonotype was seen at least ten times. V is TRBV14 and J is TRBJ2-7, with 7 bases matching TRBD1. The CDR3 is made up of 17 amino acids. The V segment lost 3 bases and the J segment 5 bases; nucleotides outside the gene matches: 16. Germline lookup yields CDR1 SGHDN and CDR2 FVKESK. The CDR3 region is CASSHRADRLLGNEQYF. The CDR3 DNA is TGTGCCAGCAGCCACCGTGCGGACAGGCTACTTGGCAACGAGCAGTACTTC. Full variable domain (remainder filled in from reference TRBV14 and TRBJ2-7): EAGVTQFPSHSVIEKGQTVTLRCDPISGHDNLYWYRRVMGKEIKFLLHFVKESKQDESGMPNNRFLAERTGGTYSTLKVQPAELEDSGVYFCASSHRADRLLGNEQYFGPGTRLTVT.

This clonotype was recorded many times. The rearrangement links TRBV7-3 to TRBJ1-1; D is unclear. CDR1 SGHTA and CDR2 FQGTGA come from the germline V gene. V shed 5 bases and J shed 1 base, with 8 bases lying between them. This CDR3 is built from 13 residues. CDR3 bases: TGTGCCAGCAGCGAGACTCAGAACACTGAAGCTTTCTTT. This encodes CASSETQNTEAFF.

This clonotype was seen ten or more times. The rearrangement links TRBV2 to TRBJ2-2; tentatively, D is TRBD1 (6 bases). The CDR3 sequence is 14 residues long. Trimming pared 7 bases from V and 2 bases from J, leaving 11 bases between. Germline V gene data show CDR1 as SNHLY and CDR2 as FYNNEI. CDR3 region: CASTGDTNTGELFF. In nucleotides, the CDR3 is TGTGCCAGCACAGGGGACACTAACACCGGGGAGCTGTTTTTT.

This clonotype came up many times. The chain links TRBV6-1 to TRBJ1-5; 8 bases line up with TRBD1. The junction had 6 bases not matched to a gene; V was cut back by 4 bases and J by 7 bases. Germline lookup yields CDR1 MNHNS and CDR2 SASEGT. This CDR3 comprises 14 residues. The chain's CDR3 is CASSVDRGKQPQHF. The CDR3 region has the DNA TGTGCCAGCAGTGTCGACAGGGGTAAGCAGCCCCAGCATTTT.

This clonotype was observed many times. J is TRBJ1-1 and V is TRBV10-3; no reliable D call. This CDR3 spans 13 amino acids. Germline CDR1 reads ENHRY; CDR2 reads SYGVKD. V was trimmed by 6 bases and J by 6 bases, leaving 14 bases between them. The CDR3 region has the DNA TGTGCCATCAGGGAACAGATTTCCCCTGAAGCTTTCTTT. Amino acid sequence: CAIREQISPEAFF.

At least ten counts were recorded for this clonotype. The gene calls are TRBV27 and TRBJ2-5; D perhaps matches TRBD2 (5 bases). The length of the CDR3 is 14 residues. Germline V CDR1 and CDR2: MNHEY, SMNVEV (reference sequence). Between the trimmed V and J ends, which lost 5 bases and 4 bases, there was a span of 14 bases. The CDR3 nucleotides read TGTGCCAGCAGTCCCTCTAGCAATGGAGAGACCCAGTACTTC. It is translated as CASSPSSNGETQYF.

This clonotype was observed many times. The genes are TRBV11-3 and TRBJ1-1, with TRBD1 matching 7 bases. The germline gives CDR1 SGHNT, CDR2 YENEEA. V shed 5 bases and J 0 bases; nucleotides not matched to a gene: 9. This CDR3 spans 16 amino acids. CDR3 bases: TGTGCCAGCAGCCTCGGGACAGCGGGCCTGAACACTGAAGCTTTCTTT. Translation: CASSLGTAGLNTEAFF.

About this clonotype itself: The junction departs from the called germline gene at one end, perhaps through a read error. The rearrangement links TRBV12-3 or TRBV12-4 to TRBJ2-7, with unresolved D. The CDR3 length is 13 residues. The CDR3 region has the DNA TGTGCCAGCAGTTTAGGACTCTCCAACGAGCAGTACTTC. This translates into CASSLGLSNEQYF.

This clonotype was seen at least ten times. The chain is built from TRBV5-6 and TRBJ1-1, with unresolved D. The CDR3 loop spans 12 amino acids. Trimming took 0 bases from V and 8 from J, leaving 8 bases between them. Germline V gene sequence: CDR1 SGHDT, CDR2 YYEEEE. The CDR3 DNA is TGTGCCAGCAGCTTGGGCAGTCAAGAAGCTTTCTTT. Amino acid sequence: CASSLGSQEAFF.